These 14 T cell receptor beta chains came from one sample sequenced in a study of blood T cell repertoires in COVID-19. Sequencing was performed with immunoSEQ multiplex PCR; in TCRdb, only in-frame clones are kept and a portion is missing. Seen here are roughly 310,000 clones, around 87% observed once, and the top ten hold under 5%. Sequencing input: peripheral blood. Receptor source: a woman aged 45 to 65 with active or convalescent COVID-19.

The V call is TRBV10-2, the J call TRBJ2-7, with D tentatively TRBD1 (5 bases). The CDR3 runs to 13 residues. CDR1 WSHSY and CDR2 SAAADI come from the germline V gene. V shed 6 bases and J shed 4 bases, with 13 bases lying between them. The CDR3 DNA follows: TGCGCCAGCAGGTTGCCCACAGGTTACGAGCAGTACTTC. It codes for CASRLPTGYEQYF.

The chain links TRBV7-8 to TRBJ1-2; possibly TRBD1 for D (5 bases). The CDR3 covers 14 residues. Trimming removed 0 bases at V and 7 bases at J, with 12 bases between. The germline gives CDR1 SGHVS, CDR2 FQNEAQ. CDR3 loop: CASSLAPDSVGYTF. DNA for the CDR3: TGTGCCAGCAGCTTAGCTCCCGACAGCGTTGGCTACACCTTC.

The CDR3 DNA sequence: TGTGCCAGTAGAGGTGTGTTCGAGGCAATCAATCAGCCCCAGCATTTT. Translating gives CASRGVFEAINQPQHF. The chain has TRBV19 and TRBJ1-5, with D hard to call. CDR1 and CDR2 (germline): LNHDA, SQIVND (reference sequence). The CDR3 contains 16 residues. V lost 6 bases, J lost 3 bases, and 18 bases lay in between.

The chain is built from TRBV5-4 and TRBJ2-7; 7 bases match TRBD2. Unmatched junction bases numbered 6, after V lost 0 bases and J lost 3 bases. The CDR3 has 15 residues. Per germline, CDR1 SGHNT and CDR2 YYREEE (reference sequence). The CDR3 protein is CASSLGPSGNYEQYF. CDR3 coding DNA: TGTGCCAGCAGCTTGGGCCCCAGCGGGAACTACGAGCAGTACTTC.

The CDR3 nucleotides read TGTGCCAGCAGCTCTGGGACTAGCGGAAACAATGAGCAGTTCTTC. The encoded protein is CASSSGTSGNNEQFF. V is TRBV27 and J is TRBJ2-1, with 11 bases identical to TRBD2. Germline V gene data show CDR1 as MNHEY and CDR2 as SMNVEV (reference sequence). The length of the CDR3 is 15 residues. The trim removed 6 bases at V and 5 bases at J, leaving 6 bases unmatched.

A few counts support this clone. The rearrangement links TRBV7-6 to TRBJ2-2; 7 positions match TRBD1. CDR1 is SGHVS, CDR2 FNYEAQ, per germline. The CDR3 consists of 16 residues. J was trimmed by 0 bases and V by 5 bases; bases with no gene match: 6. The DNA of the CDR3 is TGTGCCAGCAGCCCGTGGACAGGAGCGAACACCGGGGAGCTGTTTTTT. It codes for CASSPWTGANTGELFF.

This rearrangement joins TRBV7-2 to TRBJ1-1; 10 positions agree with TRBD1. V lost 5 bases to trimming and J lost 4 bases; unmatched junction nucleotides: 7. CDR3 length: 15 residues. CDR1 is SGHTA, CDR2 FQGNSA, per germline. CDR3 protein: CASSELTGGGTEAFF. As DNA, the CDR3 is TGTGCCAGCAGCGAGCTGACAGGGGGCGGCACTGAAGCTTTCTTT.

The gene calls are TRBV10-3 and TRBJ1-1; 10 bases are a match to TRBD1. Trimming cost V 1 base and J 10 bases; bases outside gene matches: 9. The germline gives CDR1 ENHRY, CDR2 SYGVKD. The CDR3 length is 15 residues. This CDR3 is CAISEFTGTGVRAFF. The CDR3 bases are TGTGCCATCAGTGAGTTTACCGGGACAGGGGTACGAGCTTTCTTT.

The chain carries TRBV27 and TRBJ2-7; a weak D match, TRBD2 (5 bases). Trimming cost V 7 bases and J 7 bases, with 14 bases left between them. This CDR3 region has 12 residues. The V gene's germline CDR1 is MNHEY and CDR2 SMNVEV (reference sequence). CDR3 nucleotides: TGTGCCAGCAAGGACTTTAGGCGGGAGCAGTACTTC. This translates into CASKDFRREQYF.

The gene calls are TRBV7-9 and TRBJ1-2, with 8 bases lining up with TRBD1. The CDR3 is 17 amino acids. From germline, CDR1 is SEHNR and CDR2 FQNEAQ (reference sequence). Trimming removed 5 bases from V and 2 bases from J; junction bases left unmatched: 13. The CDR3 bases are TGTGCCAGCAGCCCAAGGGCTGACAGGGGCGAGAACTATGGCTACACCTTC. Its protein is CASSPRADRGENYGYTF.

The rearrangement links TRBV4-3 to TRBJ2-2; TRBD2 matches 8 bases. The length of the CDR3 is 20 residues. CDR1 LGHNA and CDR2 YSLEER come from the germline V gene. V trimming: 0 bases; J trimming: 4 bases; junction bases outside the gene matches: 16. CDR3: CASSQEAPITGGPRTGELFF. The CDR3 DNA follows: TGCGCCAGCAGCCAAGAGGCCCCTATAACGGGAGGGCCCCGCACCGGGGAGCTGTTTTTT.

The chain uses TRBV5-1 and TRBJ2-3; 7 nucleotides line up with TRBD1. The CDR3 is made up of 15 amino acids. Germline loops: CDR1 SGHRS, CDR2 YFSETQ. Trimming at V came to 3 bases and at J to 5 bases, leaving 9 bases not matched to a gene. The CDR3 spells CASSSTGSRQDTQYF. The DNA of the CDR3 is TGCGCCAGCAGCTCGACAGGGTCCCGTCAAGATACGCAGTATTTT.

The chain recombines TRBV19 with TRBJ1-5; no clear D gene. This CDR3 is 15 amino acids long. V lost 7 bases and J lost 1, with 14 bases in between. Germline values: CDR1 LNHDA, CDR2 SQIVND (reference sequence). CDR3 coding DNA: TGTGCCAGTACATCTACAGCAACCAGCAATCAGCCCCAGCATTTT. Translation: CASTSTATSNQPQHF.

V and J are TRBV3-1 (or the pseudogene TRBV3-2) and TRBJ1-3; no reliable D call. The CDR3 is 12 amino acids. The germline V gene encodes CDR1 LGHDT and CDR2 YNNKEL (reference sequence). V shed 0 bases and J shed 7 bases, with 4 bases lying between them. CDR3 coding DNA: TGTGCCAGCAGCCAAGAAGAGAACACCATATATTTT. Amino acids: CASSQEENTIYF.